These T cell receptor beta chains were read from a single sample in a study of cytomegalovirus exposure and HLA in healthy donors. TCRdb keeps only in-frame clones here, not all; method: immunoSEQ multiplex PCR. Of 95,000 to 150,000 clones listed, around 67% are singletons. Sequences were obtained from PBMCs. Receptor source: a man aged 55 to 70 in good health and CMV-seropositive. Each CDR3 is given with its conserved first and last residue. Fields, in order: D gene, clone size, V gene, J gene, CDR3 DNA, CDR3 protein. The D gene is left open where the match is weak. Only part of the rows carry a size: once, few, many, or a class if the clone is expanded.

-,-,TRBV5-4,TRBJ2-3,TGTGCCAGCAGCTTGGGATGGGGACGGGGGGCCACAGATACGCAGTATTTT,CASSLGWGRGATDTQYF
-,-,TRBV7-9,TRBJ1-1,TGTGCCAGCAGCGGATCGAAGGGGGTGGGCACTGAAGCTTTCTTT,CASSGSKGVGTEAFF
-,-,TRBV7-3,TRBJ2-1,TGTGCCAGCAGCCCCCAGCGGGACAACAATGAGCAGTTCTTC,CASSPQRDNNEQFF
-,-,TRBV11-3,TRBJ2-7,TGTGCCAGCAGCCGAAGCCCGGGCGAGCAGTACTTC,CASSRSPGEQYF
-,-,TRBV21-1,TRBJ1-4,TGTGCCAGCAGCCCCAGGGAGTGGGGGGCAACTAATGAAAAACTGTTTTTT,CASSPREWGATNEKLFF
-,-,TRBV5-8,TRBJ2-3,TGTGCCAGCAGCCCGGGGAGTGGAGGGTTGAGAACAGATACGCAGTATTTT,CASSPGSGGLRTDTQYF
TRBD1,-,TRBV18,TRBJ1-1,TGTGCCAGCTCACCGGGACAGGGGCCGGCTTTCTTT,CASSPGQGPAFF
-,-,TRBV7-9,TRBJ1-2,TGTGCCAGCGATTTCTCTTCGGGTGGCTACACCTTC,CASDFSSGGYTF
-,-,TRBV6-1,TRBJ2-7,TGTGCCAGCACCTTGACACGGACGGGAGAGCAGTACTTC,CASTLTRTGEQYF
TRBD2,-,TRBV29-1,TRBJ2-1,TGCAGCGCTGGGACTAGTCGGACGAATGAGCAGTTCTTC,CSAGTSRTNEQFF
-,few,TRBV28,TRBJ1-2,TGTGCCAGCATACTTTCCCGGGATCGCCTCCTTGGGGAGAATGGCTACACCTTC,CASILSRDRLLGENGYTF
-,-,TRBV6-6,TRBJ1-2,TGTGCCAGCAGTCGGACAGAGAATGGCTACACCTTC,CASSRTENGYTF
TRBD1,-,TRBV5-1,TRBJ2-7,TGCGCCAGCAGCTTGCCGGGGACAGGGGACTACGAGCAGTACTTC,CASSLPGTGDYEQYF
TRBD1,-,TRBV4-2,TRBJ1-5,TGTGCCAGCAGCCACGGACAGGGTGATCAGCCCCAGCATTTT,CASSHGQGDQPQHF
-,-,TRBV7-9,TRBJ1-5,TGTTCCAGCAGCTTAGCCGCGGAACAGCCCCAGCATTTT,CSSSLAAEQPQHF
TRBD1,-,TRBV5-6,TRBJ2-5,TGTGCCAGCAGCCAACGGACAGGGAGAAAGACCCAGTACTTC,CASSQRTGRKTQYF
-,-,TRBV28,TRBJ2-5,TGTGCCAGCAGTTTACTCCAGGGCGCGTTCAAAGAGACCCAGTACTTC,CASSLLQGAFKETQYF
-,-,TRBV28,TRBJ1-2,TGTGCCAGCAGTTTGAACAGGGCACTCTATGGCTACACCTTC,CASSLNRALYGYTF
TRBD2,-,TRBV2,TRBJ2-2,TGTGCCAGCACCGGACTAGCGGGGTTCCACACCGGGGAGCTGTTTTTT,CASTGLAGFHTGELFF
-,few,TRBV19,TRBJ1-2,TGTGCCAGTAGTGCGGGGGCATTCCTCTATGGCTACACCTTC,CASSAGAFLYGYTF
TRBD1,-,TRBV30,TRBJ2-5,TGTGCCTGGGGTACAGGGGGCGGGCGAGAGACCCAGTACTTC,CAWGTGGGRETQYF
TRBD1,-,TRBV25-1,TRBJ1-6,TGTGCCAGCAGTGTACAGGGGTATAATTCACCCCTCCACTTT,CASSVQGYNSPLHF